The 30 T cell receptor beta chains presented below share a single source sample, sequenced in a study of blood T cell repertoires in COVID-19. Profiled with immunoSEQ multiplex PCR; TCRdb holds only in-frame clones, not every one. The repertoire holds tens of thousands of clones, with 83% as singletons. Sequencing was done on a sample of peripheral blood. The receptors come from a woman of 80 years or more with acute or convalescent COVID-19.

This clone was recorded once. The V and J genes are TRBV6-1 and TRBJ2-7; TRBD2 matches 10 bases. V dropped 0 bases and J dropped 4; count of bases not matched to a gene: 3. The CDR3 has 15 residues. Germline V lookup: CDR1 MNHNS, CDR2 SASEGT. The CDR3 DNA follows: TGTGCCAGCAGTGAAGCGGGGACTAGCGAATACGAGCAGTACTTC. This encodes CASSEAGTSEYEQYF.

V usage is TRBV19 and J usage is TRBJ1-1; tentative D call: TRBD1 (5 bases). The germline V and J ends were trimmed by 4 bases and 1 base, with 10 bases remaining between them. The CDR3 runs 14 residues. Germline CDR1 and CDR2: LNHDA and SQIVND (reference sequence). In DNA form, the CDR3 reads TGTGCCAGTAGTAATTTCCAGGGGAACACTGAAGCTTTCTTT. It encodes CASSNFQGNTEAFF.

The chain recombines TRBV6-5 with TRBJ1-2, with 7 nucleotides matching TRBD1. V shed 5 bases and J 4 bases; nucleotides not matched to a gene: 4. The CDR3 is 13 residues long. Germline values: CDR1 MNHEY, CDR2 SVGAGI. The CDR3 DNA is TGTGCCAGCAGTCACAGGGGTATCTATGGCTACACCTTC. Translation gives CASSHRGIYGYTF.

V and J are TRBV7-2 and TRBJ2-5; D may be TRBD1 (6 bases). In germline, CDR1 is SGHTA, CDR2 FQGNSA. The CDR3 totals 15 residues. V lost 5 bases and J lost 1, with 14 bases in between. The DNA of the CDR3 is TGTGCCAGCAGCCCCTTTATGGGGGCCCAAGAGACCCAGTACTTC. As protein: CASSPFMGAQETQYF.

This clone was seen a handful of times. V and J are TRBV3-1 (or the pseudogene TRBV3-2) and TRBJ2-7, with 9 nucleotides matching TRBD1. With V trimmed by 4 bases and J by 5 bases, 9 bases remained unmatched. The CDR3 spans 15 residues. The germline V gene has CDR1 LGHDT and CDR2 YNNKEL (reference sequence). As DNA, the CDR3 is TGTGCCAGCAGCCGGGGACAGGGTGGTCGCCACGAGCAGTACTTC. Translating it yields CASSRGQGGRHEQYF.

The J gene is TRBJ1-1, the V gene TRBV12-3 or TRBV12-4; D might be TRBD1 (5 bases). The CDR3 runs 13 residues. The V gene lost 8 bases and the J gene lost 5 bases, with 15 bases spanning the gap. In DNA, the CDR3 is TGTGCCAGCCCCTCCTTGGGGGGAACTGAAGCTTTCTTT. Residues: CASPSLGGTEAFF.

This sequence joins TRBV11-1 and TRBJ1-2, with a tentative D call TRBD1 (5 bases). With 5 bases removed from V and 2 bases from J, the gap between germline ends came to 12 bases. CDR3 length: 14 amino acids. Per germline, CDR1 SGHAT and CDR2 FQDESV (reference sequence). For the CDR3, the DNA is TGTGCCAGCAGCCCGAGGACACGGAACTATGGCTACACCTTC. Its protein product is CASSPRTRNYGYTF.

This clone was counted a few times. CDR3 in DNA: TGTGCCAGTAGTATTGGAGGGTCGAGCTCCTACGAGCAGTACTTC. The encoded protein is CASSIGGSSSYEQYF. This chain links TRBV19 with TRBJ2-7; a weak D match, TRBD2 (6 bases). V was pared by 3 bases and J by 0 bases, with 12 bases between. Germline CDR1 and CDR2: LNHDA and SQIVND (reference sequence). CDR3 size: 15 residues. Combining the CDR3 with reference TRBV19 and TRBJ2-7 gives the whole variable domain DGGITQSPKYLFRKEGQNVTLSCEQNLNHDAMYWYRQDPGQGLRLIYYSQIVNDFQKGDIAEGYSVSREKKESFPLTVTSAQKNPTAFYLCASSIGGSSSYEQYFGPGTRLTVT.

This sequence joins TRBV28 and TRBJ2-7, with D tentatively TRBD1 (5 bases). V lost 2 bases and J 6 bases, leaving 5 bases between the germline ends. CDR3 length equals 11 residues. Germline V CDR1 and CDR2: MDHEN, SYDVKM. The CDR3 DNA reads TGTGCCAGCAGTTTAAGGGGCGAGCAGTACTTC. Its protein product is CASSLRGEQYF.

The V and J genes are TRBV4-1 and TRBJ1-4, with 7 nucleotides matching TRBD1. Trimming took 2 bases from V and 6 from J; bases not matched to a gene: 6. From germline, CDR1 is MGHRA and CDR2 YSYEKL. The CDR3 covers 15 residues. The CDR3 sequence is CASSQRQGFDEKLFF. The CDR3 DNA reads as TGCGCCAGCAGCCAACGACAGGGTTTTGATGAAAAACTGTTTTTT.

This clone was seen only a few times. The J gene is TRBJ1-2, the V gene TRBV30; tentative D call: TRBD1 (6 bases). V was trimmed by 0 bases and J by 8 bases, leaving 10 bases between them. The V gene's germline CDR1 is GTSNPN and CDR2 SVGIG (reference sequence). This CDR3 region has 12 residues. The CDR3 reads CAWSVKRGGYTF. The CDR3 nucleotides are TGTGCCTGGAGTGTTAAAAGGGGGGGCTACACCTTC.

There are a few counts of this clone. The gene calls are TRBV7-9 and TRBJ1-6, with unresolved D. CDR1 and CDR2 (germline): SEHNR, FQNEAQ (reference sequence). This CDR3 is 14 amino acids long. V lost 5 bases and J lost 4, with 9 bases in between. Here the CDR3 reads CASSARGYNSPLHF. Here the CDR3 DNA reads TGTGCCAGCAGCGCCCGGGGATATAATTCACCCCTCCACTTT.

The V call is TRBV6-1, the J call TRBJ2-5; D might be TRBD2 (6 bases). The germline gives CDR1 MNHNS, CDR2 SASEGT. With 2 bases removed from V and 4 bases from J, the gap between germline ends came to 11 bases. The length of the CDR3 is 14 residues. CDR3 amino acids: CASSETTRLETQYF. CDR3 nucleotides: TGTGCCAGCAGTGAAACGACTAGGTTAGAGACCCAGTACTTC.

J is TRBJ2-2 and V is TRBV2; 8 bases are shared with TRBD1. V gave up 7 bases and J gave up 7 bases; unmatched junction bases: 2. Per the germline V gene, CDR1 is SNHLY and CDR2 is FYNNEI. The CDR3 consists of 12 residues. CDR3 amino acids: CASTDRGGELFF. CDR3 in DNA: TGTGCCAGCACCGACAGGGGCGGGGAGCTGTTTTTT.

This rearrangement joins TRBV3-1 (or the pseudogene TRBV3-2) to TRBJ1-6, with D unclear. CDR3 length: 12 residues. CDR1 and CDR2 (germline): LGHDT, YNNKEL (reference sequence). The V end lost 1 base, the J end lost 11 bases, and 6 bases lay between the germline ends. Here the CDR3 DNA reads TGTGCCAGCAGCCAAGGGGCCGCACCCCTCCACTTT. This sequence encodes CASSQGAAPLHF.

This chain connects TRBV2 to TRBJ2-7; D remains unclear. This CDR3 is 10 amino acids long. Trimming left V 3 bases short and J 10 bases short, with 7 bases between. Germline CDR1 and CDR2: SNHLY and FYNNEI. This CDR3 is CASSEARQYF. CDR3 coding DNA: TGTGCCAGCAGTGAGGCTCGCCAGTACTTC.

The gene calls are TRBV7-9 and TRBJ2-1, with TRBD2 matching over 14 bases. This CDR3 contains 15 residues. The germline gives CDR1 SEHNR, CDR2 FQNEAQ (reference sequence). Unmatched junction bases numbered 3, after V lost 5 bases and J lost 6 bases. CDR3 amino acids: CASSATSGRGNEQFF. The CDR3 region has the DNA TGTGCCAGCAGCGCGACTAGCGGGAGGGGCAATGAGCAGTTCTTC.

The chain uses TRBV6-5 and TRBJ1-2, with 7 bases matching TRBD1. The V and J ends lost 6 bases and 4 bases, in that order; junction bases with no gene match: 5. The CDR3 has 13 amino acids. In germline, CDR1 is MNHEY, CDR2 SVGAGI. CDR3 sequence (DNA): TGTGCCAGCAGGGAGACAGGGAGCTATGGCTACACCTTC. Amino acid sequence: CASRETGSYGYTF.

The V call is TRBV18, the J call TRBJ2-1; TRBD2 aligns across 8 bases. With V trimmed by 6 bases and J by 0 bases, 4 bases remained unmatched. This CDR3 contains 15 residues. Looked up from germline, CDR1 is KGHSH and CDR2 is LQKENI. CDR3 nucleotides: TGTGCCAGCTCGTCCGGGACTAGCTCCTACAATGAGCAGTTCTTC. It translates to CASSSGTSSYNEQFF.

The CDR3 sequence is CASRGSGMLHNEQFF. The CDR3 DNA sequence: TGTGCCAGCAGGGGGTCAGGGATGCTCCACAATGAGCAGTTCTTC. V usage is TRBV28 and J usage is TRBJ2-1; D is possibly TRBD1 (5 bases). The V gene lost 6 bases and the J gene lost 5 bases, with 17 bases spanning the gap. CDR3 size: 15 residues. CDR1 is MDHEN, CDR2 SYDVKM, per germline.

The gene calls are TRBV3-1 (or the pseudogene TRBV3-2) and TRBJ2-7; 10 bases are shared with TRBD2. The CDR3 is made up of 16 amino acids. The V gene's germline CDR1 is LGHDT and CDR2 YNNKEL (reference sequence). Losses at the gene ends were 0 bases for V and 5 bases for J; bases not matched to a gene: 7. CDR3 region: CASSQDWASGSHEQYF. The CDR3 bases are TGTGCCAGCAGCCAAGATTGGGCTAGCGGGAGCCACGAGCAGTACTTC.

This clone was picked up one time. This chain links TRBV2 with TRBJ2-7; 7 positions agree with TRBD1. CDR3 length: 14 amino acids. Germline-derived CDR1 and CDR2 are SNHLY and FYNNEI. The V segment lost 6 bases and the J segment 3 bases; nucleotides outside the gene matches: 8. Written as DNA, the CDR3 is TGTGCCAGCAGGGCCGGGACAGCAAACTACGAGCAGTACTTC. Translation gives CASRAGTANYEQYF.

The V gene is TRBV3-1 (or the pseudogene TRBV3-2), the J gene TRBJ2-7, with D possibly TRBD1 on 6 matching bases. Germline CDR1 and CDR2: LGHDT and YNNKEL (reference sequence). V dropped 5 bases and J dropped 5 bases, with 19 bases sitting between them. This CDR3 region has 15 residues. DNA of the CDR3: TGTGCCAGCAGCTACCTAGGGGGAGAACGCCACGAGCAGTACTTC. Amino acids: CASSYLGGERHEQYF.

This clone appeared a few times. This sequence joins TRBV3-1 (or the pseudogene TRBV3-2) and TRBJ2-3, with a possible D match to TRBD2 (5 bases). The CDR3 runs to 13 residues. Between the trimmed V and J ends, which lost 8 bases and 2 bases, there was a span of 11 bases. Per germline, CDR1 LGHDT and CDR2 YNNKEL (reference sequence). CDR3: CASGRATTDTQYF. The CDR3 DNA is TGTGCCAGCGGGCGGGCCACCACAGATACGCAGTATTTT.

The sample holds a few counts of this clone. The chain's CDR3 is CASSRQRTTNEKLFF. CDR3 DNA sequence: TGTGCCAGCAGCCGACAGCGCACAACTAATGAAAAACTGTTTTTT. The V call is TRBV6-2 or TRBV6-3, the J call TRBJ1-4; the D gene is possibly TRBD1 (5 bases). The CDR3 is 15 amino acids. The V end was cut by 6 bases, the J end by 0 bases, with 11 bases between. Germline-derived CDR1 and CDR2 are MNHEY and SVGEGT.

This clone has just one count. The DNA for the CDR3 is TGTGCCACCAGTGATCCACGGACAGACAACACTGAAGCTTTCTTT. Its protein product is CATSDPRTDNTEAFF. The genes are TRBV24-1 and TRBJ1-1; the D gene is possibly TRBD1 (6 bases). Germline CDR1 KGHDR, CDR2 SFDVKD. V lost 3 bases and J lost 2, with 12 bases in between. CDR3 length: 15 amino acids.

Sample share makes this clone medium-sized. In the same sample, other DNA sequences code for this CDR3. In DNA, the CDR3 is TGCGCCAGCAGTCCTAGCGGAAGCTCCTACAATGAGCAGTTCTTC. Amino acid sequence: CASSPSGSSYNEQFF. V and J are TRBV5-1 and TRBJ2-1, with 7 nucleotides matching TRBD2. J gave up 0 bases and V 5 bases, and 5 bases lay outside the gene matches. The germline V gene encodes CDR1 SGHRS and CDR2 YFSETQ. This CDR3 comprises 15 residues.

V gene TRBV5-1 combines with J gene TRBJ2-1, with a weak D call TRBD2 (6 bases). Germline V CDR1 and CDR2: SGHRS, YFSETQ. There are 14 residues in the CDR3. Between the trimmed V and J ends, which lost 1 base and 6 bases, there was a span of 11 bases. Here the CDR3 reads CASSLRGRRNEQFF. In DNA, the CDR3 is TGCGCCAGCAGCTTGCGTGGGAGGCGCAATGAGCAGTTCTTC.

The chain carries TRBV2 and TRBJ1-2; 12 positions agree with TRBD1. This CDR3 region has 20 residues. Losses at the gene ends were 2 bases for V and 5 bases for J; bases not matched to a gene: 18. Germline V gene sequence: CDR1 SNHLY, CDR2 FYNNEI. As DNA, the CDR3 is TGTGCCAGCAGTGAATTTTTTGGGTCCGGGGACAGGGGGCGCGGGTATGGCTACACCTTC. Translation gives CASSEFFGSGDRGRGYGYTF.

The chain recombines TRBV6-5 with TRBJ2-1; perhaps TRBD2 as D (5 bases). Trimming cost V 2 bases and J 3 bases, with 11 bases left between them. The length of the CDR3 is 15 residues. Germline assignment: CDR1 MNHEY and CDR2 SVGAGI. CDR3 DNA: TGTGCCAGCAGTTACACGGCGGGCGACTACAATGAGCAGTTCTTC. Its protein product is CASSYTAGDYNEQFF.